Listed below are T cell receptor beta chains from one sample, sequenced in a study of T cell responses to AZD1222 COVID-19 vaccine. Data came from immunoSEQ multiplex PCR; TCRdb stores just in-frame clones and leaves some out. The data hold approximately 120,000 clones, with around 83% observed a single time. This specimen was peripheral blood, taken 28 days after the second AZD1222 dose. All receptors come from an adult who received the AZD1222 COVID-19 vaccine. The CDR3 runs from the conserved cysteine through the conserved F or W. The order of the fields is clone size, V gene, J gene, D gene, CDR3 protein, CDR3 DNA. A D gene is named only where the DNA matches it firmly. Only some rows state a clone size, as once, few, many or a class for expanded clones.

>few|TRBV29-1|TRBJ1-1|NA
CSALLVDGEAFF
TGCAGCGCCCTCTTAGTGGACGGAGAAGCTTTCTTT
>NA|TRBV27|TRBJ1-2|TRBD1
CASSANRGRLGSDYGYTF
TGTGCCAGCAGTGCTAACAGGGGGCGGTTGGGGTCAGACTATGGCTACACCTTC
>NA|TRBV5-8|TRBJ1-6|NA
CASSPWLVRTDNSPLHF
TGTGCCAGCAGCCCTTGGTTGGTTCGGACAGATAATTCACCCCTCCACTTT
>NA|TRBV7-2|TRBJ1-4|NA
CASRPGGPNEKLFF
TGTGCCAGCAGACCAGGAGGGCCTAATGAAAAACTGTTTTTT
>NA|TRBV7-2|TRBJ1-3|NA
CASSFARNTIYF
TGTGCCAGCAGCTTTGCAAGAAACACCATATATTTT
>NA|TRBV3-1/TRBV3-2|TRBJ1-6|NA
CASSQGSEGTPLHF
TGTGCCAGCAGCCAAGGGTCCGAGGGTACACCCCTCCACTTT
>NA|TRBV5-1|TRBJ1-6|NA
CASRDNSPLHF
TGCGCCAGCAGAGATAATTCACCCCTCCACTTT
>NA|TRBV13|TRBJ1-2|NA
CASSQAGYGYTF
TGTGCCAGCAGCCAAGCCGGCTATGGCTACACCTTC
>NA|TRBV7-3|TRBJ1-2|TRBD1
CASSLLGGGTEYGYTF
TGTGCCAGCAGCTTACTAGGTGGGGGGACAGAATATGGCTACACCTTC
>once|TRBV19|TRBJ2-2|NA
CASSAWALANTGELFF
TGTGCCAGTAGTGCCTGGGCGTTGGCGAACACCGGGGAGCTGTTTTTT
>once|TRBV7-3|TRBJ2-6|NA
CASSGRGPLSPSGANVLTF
TGTGCCAGCAGCGGGAGAGGTCCCCTTTCCCCCTCTGGGGCCAACGTCCTGACTTTC
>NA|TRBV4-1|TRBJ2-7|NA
CASSQGGRAEYF
TGCGCCAGCAGCCAAGGTGGAAGGGCCGAGTACTTC
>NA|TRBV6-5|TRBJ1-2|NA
CASSYESAGVWGYTF
TGTGCCAGCAGTTACGAAAGTGCGGGGGTGTGGGGCTACACCTTC
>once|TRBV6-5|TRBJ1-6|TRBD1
CASSNRQGANSPLHF
TGTGCCAGCAGCAACCGACAGGGGGCAAATTCACCCCTCCACTTT
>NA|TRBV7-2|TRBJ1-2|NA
CASSSNAPYGYTF
TGTGCCAGCAGCTCGAACGCCCCCTATGGCTACACCTTC
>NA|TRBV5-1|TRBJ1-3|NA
CASSEEGSSGNTIYF
TGCGCCAGCAGCGAGGAGGGAAGCTCTGGAAACACCATATATTTT
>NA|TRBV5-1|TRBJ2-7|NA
CASRPWQGHREQYF
TGCGCCAGCCGCCCTTGGCAGGGGCATCGCGAGCAGTACTTC
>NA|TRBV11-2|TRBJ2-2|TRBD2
CASSLGLAGGTGELFF
TGTGCCAGCAGCCTGGGACTAGCAGGGGGAACCGGGGAGCTGTTTTTT
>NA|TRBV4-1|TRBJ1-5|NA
CASSQLGTHNQPQHF
TGCGCCAGCAGCCAGCTGGGCACCCACAATCAGCCCCAGCATTTT
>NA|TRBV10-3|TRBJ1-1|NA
CAISESSGGAFF
TGTGCCATCAGTGAGTCCTCCGGGGGAGCTTTCTTT
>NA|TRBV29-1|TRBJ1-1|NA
CSVAAGWGMNTEAFF
TGCAGCGTTGCCGCAGGGTGGGGCATGAACACTGAAGCTTTCTTT
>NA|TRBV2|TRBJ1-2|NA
CASSESGLLGYGYTF
TGTGCCAGCAGTGAATCTGGCCTTCTAGGCTATGGCTACACCTTC
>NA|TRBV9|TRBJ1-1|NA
CASSGTGLGNTEAFF
TGTGCCAGCAGCGGCACAGGGCTGGGGAACACTGAAGCTTTCTTT
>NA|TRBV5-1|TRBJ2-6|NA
CASTSQGSGANVLTF
TGCGCCAGCACATCACAGGGCTCTGGGGCCAACGTCCTGACTTTC
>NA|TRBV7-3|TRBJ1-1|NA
CASSFGGAGTEAFF
TGTGCCAGCAGCTTCGGGGGCGCAGGGACTGAAGCTTTCTTT
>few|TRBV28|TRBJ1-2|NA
CASKRQYYGYTF
TGTGCCAGCAAGAGGCAGTACTATGGCTACACCTTC
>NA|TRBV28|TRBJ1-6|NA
CASWDIDEFSPLHF
TGTGCCAGCTGGGACATCGACGAGTTTTCACCCCTCCACTTT
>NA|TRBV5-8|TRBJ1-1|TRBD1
CASSLRDRVAFF
TGTGCCAGCAGCCTCCGGGACAGGGTCGCTTTCTTT
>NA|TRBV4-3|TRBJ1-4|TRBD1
CAIQGASESSEKLFF
TGCGCCATACAGGGGGCGAGTGAGTCAAGTGAAAAACTGTTTTTT
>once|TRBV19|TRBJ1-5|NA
CASSIDQGRNQPQHF
TGTGCCAGTAGTATAGATCAGGGCCGTAATCAGCCCCAGCATTTT
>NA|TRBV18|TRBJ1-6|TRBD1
CASSPAGQGGNSPLHF
TGTGCCAGCTCACCAGCTGGACAGGGAGGAAATTCACCCCTCCACTTT
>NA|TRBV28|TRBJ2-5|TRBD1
CASISNRDRIHF
TGTGCCAGCATTTCCAACCGGGACAGGATACACTTC
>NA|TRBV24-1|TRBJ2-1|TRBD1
CATSDAPGTGISSYNEQFF
TGTGCCACCAGTGATGCACCGGGGACAGGGATTAGCTCCTACAATGAGCAGTTCTTC
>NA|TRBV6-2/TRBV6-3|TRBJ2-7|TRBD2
CASSYSGGKGEQYF
TGTGCCAGCAGTTATTCGGGGGGAAAAGGCGAGCAGTACTTC
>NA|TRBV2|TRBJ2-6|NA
CASQGALGSGANVLTF
TGTGCCTCTCAAGGGGCTTTGGGCTCTGGGGCCAACGTCCTGACTTTC
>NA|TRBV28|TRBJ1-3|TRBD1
CASSEGADGNTIYF
TGTGCCAGCAGCGAGGGGGCAGATGGAAACACCATATATTTT
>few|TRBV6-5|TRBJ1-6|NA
CASRSAGKSPLHF
TGTGCCAGCAGGTCCGCGGGGAAATCACCCCTCCACTTT
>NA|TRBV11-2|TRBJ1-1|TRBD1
CASSLGQGRGAFF
TGTGCCAGCAGCTTAGGACAGGGGCGTGGGGCTTTCTTT
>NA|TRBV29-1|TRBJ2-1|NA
CSVTSSYNEQFF
TGCAGCGTTACGAGCTCCTACAATGAGCAGTTCTTC
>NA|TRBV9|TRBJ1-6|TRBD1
CASSNPGQDNSPLHF
TGTGCCAGCAGCAACCCGGGACAGGATAATTCACCCCTCCACTTT
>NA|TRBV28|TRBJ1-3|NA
CASSFGGAGNTIYF
TGTGCCAGCAGTTTTGGAGGGGCGGGAAACACCATATATTTT
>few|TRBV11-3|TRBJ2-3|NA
CASSSTFGNTQYF
TGTGCCAGCAGCTCTACATTCGGAAATACGCAGTATTTT
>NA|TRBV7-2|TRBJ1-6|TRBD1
CASSVRTGDNSPLHF
TGTGCCAGCAGCGTACGGACAGGGGATAATTCACCCCTCCACTTT
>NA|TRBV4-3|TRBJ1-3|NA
CASSHLDARDTIYF
TGCGCCAGCAGCCACCTGGACGCGAGGGACACCATATATTTT
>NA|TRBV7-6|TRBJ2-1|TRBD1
CASSLSWTGEMGAEQFF
TGTGCCAGCAGCTTAAGTTGGACAGGGGAGATGGGGGCTGAGCAGTTCTTC
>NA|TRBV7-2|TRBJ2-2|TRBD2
CASSSYAGVTGELFF
TGTGCCAGCAGCTCCTACGCGGGGGTCACCGGGGAGCTGTTTTTT
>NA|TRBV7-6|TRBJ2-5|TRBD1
CASSSDRRSGTQYF
TGTGCCAGCAGCTCGGACAGGCGGTCAGGGACCCAGTACTTC
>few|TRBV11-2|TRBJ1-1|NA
CASSPDSGTEAFF
TGTGCCAGCAGCCCGGATTCAGGGACTGAAGCTTTCTTT
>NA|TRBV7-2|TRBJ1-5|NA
CASSLEGTPNQPQHF
TGTGCCAGCAGCTTGGAAGGGACCCCAAATCAGCCCCAGCATTTT
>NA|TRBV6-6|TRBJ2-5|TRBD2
CASSYRAGGRETQYF
TGTGCCAGCAGTTACCGGGCGGGGGGGCGTGAGACCCAGTACTTC